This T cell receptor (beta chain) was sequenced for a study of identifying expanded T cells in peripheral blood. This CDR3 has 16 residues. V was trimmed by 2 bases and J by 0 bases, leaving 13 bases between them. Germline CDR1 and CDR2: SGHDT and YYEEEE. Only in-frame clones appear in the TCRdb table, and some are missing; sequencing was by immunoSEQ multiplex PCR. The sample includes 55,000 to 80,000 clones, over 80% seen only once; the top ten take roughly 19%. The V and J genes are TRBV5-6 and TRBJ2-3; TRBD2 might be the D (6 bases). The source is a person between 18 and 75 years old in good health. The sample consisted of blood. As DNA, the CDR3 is TGTGCCAGCAGCTTCCGATGGGAGGAAAGCACAGATACGCAGTATTTT. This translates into CASSFRWEESTDTQYF.